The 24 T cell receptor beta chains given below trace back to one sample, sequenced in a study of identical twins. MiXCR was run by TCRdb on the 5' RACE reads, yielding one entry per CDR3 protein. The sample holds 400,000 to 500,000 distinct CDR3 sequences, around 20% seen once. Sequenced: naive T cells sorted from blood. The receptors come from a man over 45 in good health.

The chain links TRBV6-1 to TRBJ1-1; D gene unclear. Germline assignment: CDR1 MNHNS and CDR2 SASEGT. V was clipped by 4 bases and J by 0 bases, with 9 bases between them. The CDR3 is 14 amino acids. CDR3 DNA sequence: TGTGCCAGCAGTGGACTGGGTTTGAACACTGAAGCTTTCTTT. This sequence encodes CASSGLGLNTEAFF.

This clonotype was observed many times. This CDR3 reads CASSQDPMSWAYEQFF. The CDR3 nucleotides are TGTGCCAGCAGCCAAGATCCGATGTCGTGGGCCTATGAGCAGTTCTTC. The chain combines TRBV3-1 with TRBJ2-1; D not resolved. Germline CDR1 reads LGHDT; CDR2 reads YNNKEL (reference sequence). V dropped 0 bases and J dropped 8 bases, with 17 bases sitting between them. The CDR3 length is 16 residues.

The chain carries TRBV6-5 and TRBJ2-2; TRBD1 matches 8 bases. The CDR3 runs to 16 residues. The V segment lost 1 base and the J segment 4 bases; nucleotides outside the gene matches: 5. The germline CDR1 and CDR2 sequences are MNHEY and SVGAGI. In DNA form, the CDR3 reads TGTGCCAGCAGTTACTTATTACAGGGGGGCACCGGGGAGCTGTTTTTT. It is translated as CASSYLLQGGTGELFF.

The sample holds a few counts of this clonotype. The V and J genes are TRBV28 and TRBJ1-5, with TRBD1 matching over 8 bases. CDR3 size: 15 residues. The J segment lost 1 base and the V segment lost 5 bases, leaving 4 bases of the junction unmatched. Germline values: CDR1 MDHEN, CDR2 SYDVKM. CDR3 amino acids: CASSTGGSSNQPQHF. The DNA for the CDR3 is TGTGCCAGCAGTACAGGGGGTTCGAGCAATCAGCCCCAGCATTTT.

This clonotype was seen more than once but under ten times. The CDR3 bases are TGCAGTGCGGCACTAGCGGGAGGAGTGAAAAACATTCAGTACTTC. This sequence encodes CSAALAGGVKNIQYF. V gene TRBV20-1 combines with J gene TRBJ2-4; 12 bases agree with TRBD2. CDR1 is DFQATT and CDR2 is SNEGSKA in the germline V gene (reference sequence). The V gene end was trimmed by 6 bases and the J gene end by 4 bases; junction bases not matched to a gene: 7. This CDR3 is built from 15 residues.

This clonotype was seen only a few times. The CDR3 spells CASSYSMGGSTDTQYF. CDR3 DNA: TGTGCCAGCAGTTACTCTATGGGGGGTTCCACAGATACGCAGTATTTT. The chain links TRBV6-5 to TRBJ2-3; TRBD2 might be the D (6 bases). Trimming pared 0 bases from V and 2 bases from J, leaving 12 bases between. Germline CDR1 is MNHEY and CDR2 is SVGAGI. This CDR3 has 16 residues.

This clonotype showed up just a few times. The DNA for the CDR3 is TGTGCCAGCAGCCAAGATAGAGGCGAGCAGTACTTC. It specifies CASSQDRGEQYF. This sequence joins TRBV4-2 and TRBJ2-7; D not certain. CDR1 and CDR2 from the germline V gene are LGHNA and YNFKEQ. V was cut by 0 bases and J by 6 bases, with 6 bases left in between. This CDR3 is built from 12 residues.

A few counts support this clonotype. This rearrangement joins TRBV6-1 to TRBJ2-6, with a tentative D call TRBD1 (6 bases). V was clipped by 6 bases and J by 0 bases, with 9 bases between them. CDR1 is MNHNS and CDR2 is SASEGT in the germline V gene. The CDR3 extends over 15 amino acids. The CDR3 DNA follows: TGTGCCAGCAGGGACAGTACCTCTGGGGCCAACGTCCTGACTTTC. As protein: CASRDSTSGANVLTF.

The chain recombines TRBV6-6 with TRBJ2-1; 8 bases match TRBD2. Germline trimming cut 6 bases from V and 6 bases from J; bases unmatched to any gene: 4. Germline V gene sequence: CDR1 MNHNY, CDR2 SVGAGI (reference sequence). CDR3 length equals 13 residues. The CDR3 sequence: CASRLTSGNEQFF. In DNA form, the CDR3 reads TGTGCCAGCAGGCTCACTAGCGGCAATGAGCAGTTCTTC.

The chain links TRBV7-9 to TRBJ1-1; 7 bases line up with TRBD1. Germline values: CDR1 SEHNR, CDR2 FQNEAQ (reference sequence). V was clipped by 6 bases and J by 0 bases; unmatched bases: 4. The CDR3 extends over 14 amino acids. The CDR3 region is CASRTGSMNTEAFF. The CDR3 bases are TGTGCCAGCAGGACAGGGTCCATGAACACTGAAGCTTTCTTT.

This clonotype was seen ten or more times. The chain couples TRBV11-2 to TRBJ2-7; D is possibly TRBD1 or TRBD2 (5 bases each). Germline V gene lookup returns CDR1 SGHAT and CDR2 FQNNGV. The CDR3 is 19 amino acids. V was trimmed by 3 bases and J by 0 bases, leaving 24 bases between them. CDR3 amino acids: CASSFIEGFNVGTSYEQYF. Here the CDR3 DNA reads TGTGCCAGCAGCTTTATTGAGGGTTTCAACGTCGGGACCTCCTACGAGCAGTACTTC. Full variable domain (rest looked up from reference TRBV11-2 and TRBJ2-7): EAGVAQSPRYKIIEKRQSVAFWCNPISGHATLYWYQQILGQGPKLLIQFQNNGVVDDSQLPKDRFSAERLKGVDSTLKIQPAKLEDSAVYLCASSFIEGFNVGTSYEQYFGPGTRLTVT.

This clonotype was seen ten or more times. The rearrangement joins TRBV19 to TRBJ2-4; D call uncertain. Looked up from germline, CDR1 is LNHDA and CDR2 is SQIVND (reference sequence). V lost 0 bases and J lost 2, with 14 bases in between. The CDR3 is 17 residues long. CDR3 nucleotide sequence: TGTGCCAGTAGTATAGATCTTGGGGTGAGGACCAAAAACATTCAGTACTTC. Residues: CASSIDLGVRTKNIQYF.

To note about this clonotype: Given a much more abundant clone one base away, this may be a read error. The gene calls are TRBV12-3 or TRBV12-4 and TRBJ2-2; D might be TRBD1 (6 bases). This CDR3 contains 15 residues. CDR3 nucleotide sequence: TGTGCCAGCAGGTTAGGGGGAGTCGTCACCGGGGAGCTGTTTTTT. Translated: CASRLGGVVTGELFF.

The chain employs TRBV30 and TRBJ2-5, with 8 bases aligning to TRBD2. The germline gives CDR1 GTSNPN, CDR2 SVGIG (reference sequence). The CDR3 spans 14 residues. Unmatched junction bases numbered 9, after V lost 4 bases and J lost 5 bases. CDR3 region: CAWTIAGLGETQYF. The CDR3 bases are TGTGCCTGGACCATAGCGGGGTTAGGGGAGACCCAGTACTTC.

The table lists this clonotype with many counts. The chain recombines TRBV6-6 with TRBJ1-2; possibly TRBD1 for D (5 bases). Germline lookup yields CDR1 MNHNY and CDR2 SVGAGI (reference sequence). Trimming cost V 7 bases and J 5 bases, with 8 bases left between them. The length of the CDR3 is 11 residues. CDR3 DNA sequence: TGTGCCAGCACTGGGGGGTATGGCTACACCTTC. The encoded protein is CASTGGYGYTF.

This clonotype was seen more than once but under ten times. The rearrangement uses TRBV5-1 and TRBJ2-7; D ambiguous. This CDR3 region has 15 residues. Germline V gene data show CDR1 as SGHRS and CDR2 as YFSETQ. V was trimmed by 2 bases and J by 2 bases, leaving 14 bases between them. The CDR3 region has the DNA TGCGCCAGCAGCTTTTCGCTGATGCTCACCTACGAGCAGTACTTC. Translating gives CASSFSLMLTYEQYF.

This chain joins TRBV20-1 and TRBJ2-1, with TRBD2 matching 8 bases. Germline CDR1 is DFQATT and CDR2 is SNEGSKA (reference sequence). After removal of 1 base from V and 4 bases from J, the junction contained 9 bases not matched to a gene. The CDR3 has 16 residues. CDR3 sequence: CSARAARGGPYNEQFF. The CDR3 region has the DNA TGCAGTGCTAGAGCGGCCCGGGGGGGGCCTTACAATGAGCAGTTCTTC.

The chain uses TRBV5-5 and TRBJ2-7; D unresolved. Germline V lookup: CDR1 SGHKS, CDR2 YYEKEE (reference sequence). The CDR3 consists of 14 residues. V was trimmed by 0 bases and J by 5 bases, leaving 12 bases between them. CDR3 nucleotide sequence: TGTGCCAGCAGCTTGGCTCAGTTTATCGACGAGCAGTACTTC. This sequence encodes CASSLAQFIDEQYF.

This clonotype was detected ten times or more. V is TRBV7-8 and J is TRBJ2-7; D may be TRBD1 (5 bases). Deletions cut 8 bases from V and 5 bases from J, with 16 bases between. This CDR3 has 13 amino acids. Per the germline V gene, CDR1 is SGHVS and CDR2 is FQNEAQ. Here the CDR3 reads CASLGQGTNEQYF. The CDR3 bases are TGTGCCAGCCTTGGGCAGGGCACCAACGAGCAGTACTTC.

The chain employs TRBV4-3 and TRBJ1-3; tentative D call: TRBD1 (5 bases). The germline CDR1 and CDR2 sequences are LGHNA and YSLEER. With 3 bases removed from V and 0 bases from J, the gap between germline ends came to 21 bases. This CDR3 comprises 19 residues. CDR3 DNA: TGCGCCAGCAGCCAGACATATGCCGCGGGACGGAGCTCTGGAAACACCATATATTTT. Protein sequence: CASSQTYAAGRSSGNTIYF.

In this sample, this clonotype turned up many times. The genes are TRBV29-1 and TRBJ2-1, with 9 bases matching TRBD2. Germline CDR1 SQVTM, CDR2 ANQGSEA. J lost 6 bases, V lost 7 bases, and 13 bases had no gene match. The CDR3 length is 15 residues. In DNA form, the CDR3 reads TGCAGCGGCCTATTCGCGGGAGGGCCCGGCAATGAGCAGTTCTTC. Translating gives CSGLFAGGPGNEQFF.

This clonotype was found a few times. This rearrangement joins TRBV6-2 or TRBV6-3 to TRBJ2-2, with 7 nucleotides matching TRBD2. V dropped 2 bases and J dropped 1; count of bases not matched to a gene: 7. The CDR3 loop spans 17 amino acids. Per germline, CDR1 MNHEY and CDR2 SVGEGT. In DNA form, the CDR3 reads TGTGCCAGCAGTTACGCCACTAAGCGGGGGAACACCGGGGAGCTGTTTTTT. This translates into CASSYATKRGNTGELFF.

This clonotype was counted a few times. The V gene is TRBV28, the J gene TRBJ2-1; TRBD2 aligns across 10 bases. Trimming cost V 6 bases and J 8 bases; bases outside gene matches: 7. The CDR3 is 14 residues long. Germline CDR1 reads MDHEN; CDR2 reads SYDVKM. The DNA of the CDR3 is TGTGCCAGCAGATTAGCGGGAGGTCTGTATGAGCAGTTCTTC. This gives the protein CASRLAGGLYEQFF.

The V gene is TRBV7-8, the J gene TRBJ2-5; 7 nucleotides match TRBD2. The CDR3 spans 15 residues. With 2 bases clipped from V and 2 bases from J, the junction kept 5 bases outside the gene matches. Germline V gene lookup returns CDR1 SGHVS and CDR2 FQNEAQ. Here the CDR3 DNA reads TGTGCCAGCAGCTTACGAGGACTAGTTCAAGAGACCCAGTACTTC. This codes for CASSLRGLVQETQYF. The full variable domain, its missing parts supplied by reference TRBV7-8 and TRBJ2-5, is GAGVSQSPRYKVAKRGQDVALRCDPISGHVSLFWYQQALGQGPEFLTYFQNEAQLDKSGLPSDRFFAERPEGSVSTLKIQRTQQEDSAVYLCASSLRGLVQETQYFGPGTRLLVL.